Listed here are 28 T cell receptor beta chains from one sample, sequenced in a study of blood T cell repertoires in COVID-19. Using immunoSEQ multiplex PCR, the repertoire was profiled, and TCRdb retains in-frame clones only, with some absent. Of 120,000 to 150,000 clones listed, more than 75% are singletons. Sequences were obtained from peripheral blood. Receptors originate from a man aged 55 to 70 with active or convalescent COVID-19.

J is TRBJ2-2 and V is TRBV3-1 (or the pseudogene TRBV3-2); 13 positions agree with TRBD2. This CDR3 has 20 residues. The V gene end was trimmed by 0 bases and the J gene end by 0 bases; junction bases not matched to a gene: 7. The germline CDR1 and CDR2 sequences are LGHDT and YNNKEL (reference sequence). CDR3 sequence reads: CASSQDPTSGRTTNTGELFF. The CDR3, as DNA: TGTGCCAGCAGCCAAGATCCGACTAGCGGGAGGACAACGAACACCGGGGAGCTGTTTTTT.

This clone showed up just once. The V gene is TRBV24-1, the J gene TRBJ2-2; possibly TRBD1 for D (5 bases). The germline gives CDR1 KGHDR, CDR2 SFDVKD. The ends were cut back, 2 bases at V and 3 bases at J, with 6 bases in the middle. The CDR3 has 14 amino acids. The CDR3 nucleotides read TGTGCCACCAGTGATTGGGGCTACACCGGGGAGCTGTTTTTT. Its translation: CATSDWGYTGELFF.

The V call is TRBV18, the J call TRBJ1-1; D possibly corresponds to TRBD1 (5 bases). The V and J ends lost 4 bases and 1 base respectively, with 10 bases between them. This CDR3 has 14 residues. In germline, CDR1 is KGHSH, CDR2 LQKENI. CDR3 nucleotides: TGTGCCAGCTCACGTCAGACAGAGAACACTGAAGCTTTCTTT. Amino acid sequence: CASSRQTENTEAFF.

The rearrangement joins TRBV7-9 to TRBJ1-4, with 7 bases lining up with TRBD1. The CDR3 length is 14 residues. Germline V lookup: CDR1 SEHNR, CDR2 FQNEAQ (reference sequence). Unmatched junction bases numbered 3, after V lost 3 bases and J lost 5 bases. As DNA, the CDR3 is TGTGCCAGCAGCTTCTGGGACAGAAATGAAAAACTGTTTTTT. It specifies CASSFWDRNEKLFF.

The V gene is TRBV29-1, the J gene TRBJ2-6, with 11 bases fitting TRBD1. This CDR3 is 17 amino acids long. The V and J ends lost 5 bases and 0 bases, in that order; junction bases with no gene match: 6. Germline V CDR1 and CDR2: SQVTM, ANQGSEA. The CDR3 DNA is TGCAGCGTTCCCCGGGACAGGGGGGTCTCTGGGGCCAACGTCCTGACTTTC. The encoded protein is CSVPRDRGVSGANVLTF.

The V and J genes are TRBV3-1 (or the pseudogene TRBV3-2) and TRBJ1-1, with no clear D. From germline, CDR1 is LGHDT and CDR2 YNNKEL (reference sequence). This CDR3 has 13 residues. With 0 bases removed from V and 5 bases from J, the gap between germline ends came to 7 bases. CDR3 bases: TGTGCCAGCAGCCAAGAGGCGGATACTGAAGCTTTCTTT. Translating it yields CASSQEADTEAFF.

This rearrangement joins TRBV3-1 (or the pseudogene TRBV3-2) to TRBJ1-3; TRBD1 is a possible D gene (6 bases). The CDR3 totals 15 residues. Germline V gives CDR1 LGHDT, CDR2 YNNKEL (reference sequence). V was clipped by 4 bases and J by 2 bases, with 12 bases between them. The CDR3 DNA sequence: TGTGCCAGCAGCCCCGACAGGATAGCTGGAAACACCATATATTTT. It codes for CASSPDRIAGNTIYF.

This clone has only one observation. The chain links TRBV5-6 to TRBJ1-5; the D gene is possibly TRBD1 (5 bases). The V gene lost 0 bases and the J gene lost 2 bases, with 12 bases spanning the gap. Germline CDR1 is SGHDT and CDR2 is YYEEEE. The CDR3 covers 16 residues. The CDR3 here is CASSLGGSNGNQPQHF. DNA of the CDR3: TGTGCCAGCAGCTTGGGGGGCAGTAATGGCAATCAGCCCCAGCATTTT.

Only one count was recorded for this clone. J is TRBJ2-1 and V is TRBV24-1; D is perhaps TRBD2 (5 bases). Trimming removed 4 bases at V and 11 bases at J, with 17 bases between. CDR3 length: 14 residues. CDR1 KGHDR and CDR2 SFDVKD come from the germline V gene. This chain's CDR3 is CATSDLSPEDQQFF. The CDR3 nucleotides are TGTGCCACCAGTGACCTCAGCCCGGAGGACCAGCAGTTCTTC.

For the CDR3, the DNA is TGCGCCAGCAGCTTGGGAAGGCCCGCGGTAGCCAAAAACATTCAGTACTTC. Amino acids: CASSLGRPAVAKNIQYF. The gene calls are TRBV5-1 and TRBJ2-4, with no clear D. This CDR3 is built from 17 residues. The ends were cut back, 0 bases at V and 0 bases at J, with 13 bases in the middle. The germline gives CDR1 SGHRS, CDR2 YFSETQ.

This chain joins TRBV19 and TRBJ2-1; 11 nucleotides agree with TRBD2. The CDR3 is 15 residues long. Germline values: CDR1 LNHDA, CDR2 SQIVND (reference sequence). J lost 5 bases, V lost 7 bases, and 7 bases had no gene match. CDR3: CASKGTSGRNNEQFF. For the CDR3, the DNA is TGTGCCAGTAAGGGAACTAGCGGGAGAAACAATGAGCAGTTCTTC.

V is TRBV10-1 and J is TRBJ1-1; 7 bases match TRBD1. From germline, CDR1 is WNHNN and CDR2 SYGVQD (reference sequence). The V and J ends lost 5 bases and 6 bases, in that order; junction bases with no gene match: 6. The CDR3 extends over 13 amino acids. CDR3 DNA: TGCGCCAGCAGTCAGCAGGGGGGCCCTGAAGCTTTCTTT. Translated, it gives CASSQQGGPEAFF.

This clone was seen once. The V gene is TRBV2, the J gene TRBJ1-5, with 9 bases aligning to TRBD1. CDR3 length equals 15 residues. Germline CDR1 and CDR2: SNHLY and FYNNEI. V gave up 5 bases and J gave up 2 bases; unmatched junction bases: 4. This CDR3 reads CASSLQGAGNQPQHF. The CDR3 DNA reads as TGTGCCAGCAGTTTACAGGGGGCAGGCAATCAGCCCCAGCATTTT.

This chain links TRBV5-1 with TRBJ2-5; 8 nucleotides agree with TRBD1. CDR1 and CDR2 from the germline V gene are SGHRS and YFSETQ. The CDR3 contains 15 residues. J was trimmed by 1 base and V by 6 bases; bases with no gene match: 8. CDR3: CASTLQGVTQETQYF. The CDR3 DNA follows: TGCGCCAGCACCTTACAGGGGGTCACCCAAGAGACCCAGTACTTC.

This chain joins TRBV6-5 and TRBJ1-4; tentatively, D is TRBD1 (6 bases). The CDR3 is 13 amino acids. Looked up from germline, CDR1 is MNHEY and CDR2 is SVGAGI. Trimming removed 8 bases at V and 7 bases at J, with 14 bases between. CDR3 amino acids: CASGGAGGEKLFF. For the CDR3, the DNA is TGTGCCAGCGGGGGGGCGGGAGGTGAAAAACTGTTTTTT.

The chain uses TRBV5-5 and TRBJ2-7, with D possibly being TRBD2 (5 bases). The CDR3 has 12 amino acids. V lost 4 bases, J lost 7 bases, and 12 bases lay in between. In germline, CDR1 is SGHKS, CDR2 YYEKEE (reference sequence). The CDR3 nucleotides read TGTGCCAGCAGCCTTCCCCCGGGGGAGCAGTACTTC. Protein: CASSLPPGEQYF.

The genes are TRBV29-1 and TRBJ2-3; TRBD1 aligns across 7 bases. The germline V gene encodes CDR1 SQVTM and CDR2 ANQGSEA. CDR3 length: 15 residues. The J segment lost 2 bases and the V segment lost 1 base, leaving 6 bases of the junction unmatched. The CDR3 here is CSVEGLQGNTDTQYF. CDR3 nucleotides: TGCAGCGTTGAAGGATTACAGGGGAACACAGATACGCAGTATTTT.

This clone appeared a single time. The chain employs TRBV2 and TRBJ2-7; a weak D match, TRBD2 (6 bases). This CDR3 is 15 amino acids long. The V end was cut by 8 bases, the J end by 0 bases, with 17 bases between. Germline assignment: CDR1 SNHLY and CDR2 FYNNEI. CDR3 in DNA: TGTGCCAGCTCCCGAGCGGGCGTCAGCTCCTACGAGCAGTACTTC. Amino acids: CASSRAGVSSYEQYF. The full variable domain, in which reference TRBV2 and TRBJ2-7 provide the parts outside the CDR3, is EPEVTQTPSHQVTQMGQEVILRCVPISNHLYFYWYRQILGQKVEFLVSFYNNEISEKSEIFDDQFSVERPDGSNFTLKIRSTKLEDSAMYFCASSRAGVSSYEQYFGPGTRLTVT.

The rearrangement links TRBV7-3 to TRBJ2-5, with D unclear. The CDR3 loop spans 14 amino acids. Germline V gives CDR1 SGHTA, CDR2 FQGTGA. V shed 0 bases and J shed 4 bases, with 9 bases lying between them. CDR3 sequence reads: CASSLTSELETQYF. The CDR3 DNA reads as TGTGCCAGCAGCTTAACCTCTGAGTTAGAGACCCAGTACTTC.

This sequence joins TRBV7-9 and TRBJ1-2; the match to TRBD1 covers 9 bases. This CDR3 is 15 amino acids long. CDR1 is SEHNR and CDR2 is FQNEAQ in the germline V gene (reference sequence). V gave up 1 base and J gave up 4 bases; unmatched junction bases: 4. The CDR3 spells CASSLDRGRSYGYTF. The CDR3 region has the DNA TGTGCCAGCAGCTTAGACAGGGGGCGCAGCTATGGCTACACCTTC.

In nucleotides, the CDR3 is TGTGCCAGCAGCTTGGAGGATACGCAGTATTTT. Translation gives CASSLEDTQYF. This rearrangement joins TRBV11-2 to TRBJ2-3; D not resolved. Germline V gives CDR1 SGHAT, CDR2 FQNNGV. The V gene lost 3 bases and the J gene lost 6 bases, with 4 bases spanning the gap. This CDR3 comprises 11 residues.

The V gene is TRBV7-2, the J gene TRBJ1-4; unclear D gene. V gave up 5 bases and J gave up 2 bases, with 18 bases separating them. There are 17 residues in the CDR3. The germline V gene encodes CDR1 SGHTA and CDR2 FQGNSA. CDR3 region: CASSVDSRGGTNEKLFF. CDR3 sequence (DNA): TGTGCCAGCAGCGTAGATTCCCGGGGAGGCACTAATGAAAAACTGTTTTTT.

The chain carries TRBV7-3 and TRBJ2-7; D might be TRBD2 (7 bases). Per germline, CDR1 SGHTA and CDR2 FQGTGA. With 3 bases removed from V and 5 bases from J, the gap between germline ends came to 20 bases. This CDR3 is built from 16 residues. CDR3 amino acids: CASSFSGTSAGHEQYF. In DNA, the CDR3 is TGTGCCAGCAGCTTTTCCGGGACATCAGCGGGGCACGAGCAGTACTTC.

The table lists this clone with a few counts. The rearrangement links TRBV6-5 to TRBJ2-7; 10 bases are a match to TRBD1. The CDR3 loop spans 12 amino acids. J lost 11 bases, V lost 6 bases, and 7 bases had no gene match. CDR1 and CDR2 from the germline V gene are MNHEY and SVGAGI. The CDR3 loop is CASRHRDRGEYF. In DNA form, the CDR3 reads TGTGCCAGCAGGCACCGGGACAGGGGAGAGTACTTC.

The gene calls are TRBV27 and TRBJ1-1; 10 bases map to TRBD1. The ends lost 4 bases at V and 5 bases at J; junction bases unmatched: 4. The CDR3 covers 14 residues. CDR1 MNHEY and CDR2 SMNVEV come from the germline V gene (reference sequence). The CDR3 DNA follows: TGTGCCAGCAGTTACGGACAGGGGGTTACTGAAGCTTTCTTT. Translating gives CASSYGQGVTEAFF.

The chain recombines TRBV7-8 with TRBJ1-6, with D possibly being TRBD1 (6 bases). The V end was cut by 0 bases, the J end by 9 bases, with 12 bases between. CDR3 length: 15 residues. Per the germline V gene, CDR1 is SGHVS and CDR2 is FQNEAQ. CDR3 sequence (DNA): TGTGCCAGCAGCTTAGCGCGACAGGTCCCTTCACCCCTCCACTTT. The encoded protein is CASSLARQVPSPLHF.

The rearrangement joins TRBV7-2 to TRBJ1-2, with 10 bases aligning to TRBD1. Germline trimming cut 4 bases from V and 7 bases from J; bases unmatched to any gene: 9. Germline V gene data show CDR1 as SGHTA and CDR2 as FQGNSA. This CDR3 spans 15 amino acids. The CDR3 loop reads CASSSQMTGGFGYTF. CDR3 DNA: TGTGCCAGCAGCTCCCAAATGACAGGGGGCTTTGGCTACACCTTC. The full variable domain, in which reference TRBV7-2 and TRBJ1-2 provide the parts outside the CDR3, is GAGVSQSPSNKVTEKGKDVELRCDPISGHTALYWYRQSLGQGLEFLIYFQGNSAPDKSGLPSDRFSAERTGGSVSTLTIQRTQQEDSAVYLCASSSQMTGGFGYTFGSGTRLTVV.

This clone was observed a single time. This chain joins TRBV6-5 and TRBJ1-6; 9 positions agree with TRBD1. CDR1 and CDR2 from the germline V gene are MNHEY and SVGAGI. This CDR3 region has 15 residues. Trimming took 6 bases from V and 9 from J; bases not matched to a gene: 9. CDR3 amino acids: CASSRKGQGVSPLHF. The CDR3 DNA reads TGTGCCAGCAGCCGAAAGGGACAGGGTGTTTCACCCCTCCACTTT.